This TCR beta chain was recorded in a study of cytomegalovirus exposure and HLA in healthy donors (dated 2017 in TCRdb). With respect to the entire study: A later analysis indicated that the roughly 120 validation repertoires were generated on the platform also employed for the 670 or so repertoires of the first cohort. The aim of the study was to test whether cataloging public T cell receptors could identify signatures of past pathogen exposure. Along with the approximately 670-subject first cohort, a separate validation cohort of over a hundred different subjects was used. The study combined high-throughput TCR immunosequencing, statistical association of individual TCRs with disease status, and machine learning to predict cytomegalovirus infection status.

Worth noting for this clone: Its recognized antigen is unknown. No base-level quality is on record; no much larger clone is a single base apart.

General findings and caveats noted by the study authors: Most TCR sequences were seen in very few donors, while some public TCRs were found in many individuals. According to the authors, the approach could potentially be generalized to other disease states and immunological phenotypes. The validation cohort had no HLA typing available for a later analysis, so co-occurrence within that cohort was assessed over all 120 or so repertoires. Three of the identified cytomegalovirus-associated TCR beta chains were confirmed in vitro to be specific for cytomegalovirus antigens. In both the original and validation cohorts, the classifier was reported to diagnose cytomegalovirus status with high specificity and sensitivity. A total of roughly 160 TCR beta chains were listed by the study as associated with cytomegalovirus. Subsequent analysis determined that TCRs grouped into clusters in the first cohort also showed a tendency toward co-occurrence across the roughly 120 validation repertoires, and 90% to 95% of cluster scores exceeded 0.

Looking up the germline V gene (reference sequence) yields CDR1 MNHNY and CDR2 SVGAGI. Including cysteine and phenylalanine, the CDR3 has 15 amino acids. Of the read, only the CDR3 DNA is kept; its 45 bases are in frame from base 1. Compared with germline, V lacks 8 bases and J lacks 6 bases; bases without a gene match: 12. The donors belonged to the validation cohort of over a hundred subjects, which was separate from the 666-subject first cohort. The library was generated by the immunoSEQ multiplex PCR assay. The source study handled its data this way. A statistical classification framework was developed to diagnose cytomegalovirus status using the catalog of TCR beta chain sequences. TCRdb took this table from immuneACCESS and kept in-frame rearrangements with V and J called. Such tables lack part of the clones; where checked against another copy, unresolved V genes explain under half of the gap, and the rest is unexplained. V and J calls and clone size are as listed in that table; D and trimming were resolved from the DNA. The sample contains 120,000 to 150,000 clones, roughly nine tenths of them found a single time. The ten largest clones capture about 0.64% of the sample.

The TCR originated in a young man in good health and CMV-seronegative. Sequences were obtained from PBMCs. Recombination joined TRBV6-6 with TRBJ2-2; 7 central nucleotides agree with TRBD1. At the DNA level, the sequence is TGTGCCAGCCGGGGCGGCAGGGGGATCTCCGGGGAGCTGTTTTTT. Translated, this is CASRGGRGISGELFF.